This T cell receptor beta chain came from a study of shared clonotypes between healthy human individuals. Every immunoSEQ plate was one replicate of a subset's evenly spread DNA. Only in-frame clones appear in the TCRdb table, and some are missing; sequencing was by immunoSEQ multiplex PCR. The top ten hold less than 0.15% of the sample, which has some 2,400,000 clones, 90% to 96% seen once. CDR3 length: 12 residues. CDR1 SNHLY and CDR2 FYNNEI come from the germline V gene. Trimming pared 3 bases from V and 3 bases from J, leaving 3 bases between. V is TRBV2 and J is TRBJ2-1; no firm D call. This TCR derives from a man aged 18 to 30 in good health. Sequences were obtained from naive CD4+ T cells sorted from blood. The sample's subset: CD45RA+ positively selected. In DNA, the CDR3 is TGTGCCAGCAGTGAGGTCTACAATGAGCAGTTCTTC. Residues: CASSEVYNEQFF.